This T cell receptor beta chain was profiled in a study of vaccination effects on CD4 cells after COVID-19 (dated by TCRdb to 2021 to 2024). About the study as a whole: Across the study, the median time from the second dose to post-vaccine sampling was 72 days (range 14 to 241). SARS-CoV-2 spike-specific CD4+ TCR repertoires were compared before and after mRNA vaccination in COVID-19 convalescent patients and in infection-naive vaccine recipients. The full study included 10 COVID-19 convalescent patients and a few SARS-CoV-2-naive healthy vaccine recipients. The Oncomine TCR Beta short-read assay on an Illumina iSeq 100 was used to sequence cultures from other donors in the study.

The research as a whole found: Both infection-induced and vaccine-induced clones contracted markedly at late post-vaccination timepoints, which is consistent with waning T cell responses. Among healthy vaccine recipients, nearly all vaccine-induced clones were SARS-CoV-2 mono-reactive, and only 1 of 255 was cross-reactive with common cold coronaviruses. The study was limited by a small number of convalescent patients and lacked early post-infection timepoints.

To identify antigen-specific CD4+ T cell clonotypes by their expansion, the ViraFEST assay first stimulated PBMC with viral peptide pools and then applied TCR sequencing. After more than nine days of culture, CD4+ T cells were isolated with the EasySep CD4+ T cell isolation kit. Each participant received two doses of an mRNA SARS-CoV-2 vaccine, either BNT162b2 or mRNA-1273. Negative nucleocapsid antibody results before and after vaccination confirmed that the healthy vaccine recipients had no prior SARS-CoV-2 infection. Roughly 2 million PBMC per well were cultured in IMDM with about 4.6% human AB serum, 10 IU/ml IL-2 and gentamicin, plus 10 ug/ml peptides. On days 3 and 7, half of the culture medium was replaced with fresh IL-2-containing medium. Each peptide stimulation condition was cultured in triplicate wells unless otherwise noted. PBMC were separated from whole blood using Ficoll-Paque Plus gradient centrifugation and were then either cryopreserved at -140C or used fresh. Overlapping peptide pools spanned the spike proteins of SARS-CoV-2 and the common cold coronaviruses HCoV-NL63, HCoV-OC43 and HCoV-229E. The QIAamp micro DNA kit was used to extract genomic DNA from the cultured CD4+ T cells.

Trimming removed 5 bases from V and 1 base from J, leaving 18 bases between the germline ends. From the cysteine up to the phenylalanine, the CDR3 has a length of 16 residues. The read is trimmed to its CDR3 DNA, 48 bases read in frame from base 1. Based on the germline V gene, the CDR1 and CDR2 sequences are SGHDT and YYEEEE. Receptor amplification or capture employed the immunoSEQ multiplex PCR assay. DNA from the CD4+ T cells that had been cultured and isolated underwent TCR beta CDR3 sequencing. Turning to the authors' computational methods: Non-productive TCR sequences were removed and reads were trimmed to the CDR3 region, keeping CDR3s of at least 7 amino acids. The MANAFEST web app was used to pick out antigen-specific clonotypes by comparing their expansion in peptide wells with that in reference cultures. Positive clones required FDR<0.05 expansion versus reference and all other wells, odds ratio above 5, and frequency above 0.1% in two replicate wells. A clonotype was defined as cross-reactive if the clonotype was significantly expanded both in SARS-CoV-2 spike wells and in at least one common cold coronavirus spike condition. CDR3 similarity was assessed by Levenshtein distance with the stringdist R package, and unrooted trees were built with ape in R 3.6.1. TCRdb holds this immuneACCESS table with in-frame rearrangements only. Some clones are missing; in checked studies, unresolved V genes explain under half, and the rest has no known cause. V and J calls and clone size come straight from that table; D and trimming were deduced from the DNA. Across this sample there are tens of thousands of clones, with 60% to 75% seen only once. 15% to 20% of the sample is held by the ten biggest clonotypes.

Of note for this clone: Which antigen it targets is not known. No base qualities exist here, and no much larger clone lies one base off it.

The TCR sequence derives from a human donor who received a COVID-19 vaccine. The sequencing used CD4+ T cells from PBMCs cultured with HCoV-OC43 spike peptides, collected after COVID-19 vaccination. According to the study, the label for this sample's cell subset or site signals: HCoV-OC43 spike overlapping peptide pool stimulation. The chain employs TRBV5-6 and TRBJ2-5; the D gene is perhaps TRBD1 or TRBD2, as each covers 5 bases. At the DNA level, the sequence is TGTGCCAGCAGTTTTAATCGACGGGACCTCCAAGAGACCCAGTACTTC. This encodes CASSFNRRDLQETQYF.